Here is one TCR beta chain with its context. Trimming took 3 bases from V and 5 from J; bases not matched to a gene: 5. The CDR3 runs 14 residues. The germline CDR1 and CDR2 sequences are KGHSH and LQKENI. TCRdb's copy holds only in-frame clones and misses some; the assay was immunoSEQ multiplex PCR. This table has millions of clones, roughly 94% appearing once. Positively selected for CCR7, the CD45RO-negative cells used as naive CD8 cells excluded terminally differentiated effector memory CD45RA+ cells. Donors were Caucasian adults residing in Nashville, Tennessee, USA. This sample is drawn from a study of shared clonotypes between healthy human individuals.

J is TRBJ1-1 and V is TRBV18; 8 bases match TRBD1. The sequence derives from a young man in good health. The sample consisted of naive CD8+ T cells sorted from blood. The CDR3 sequence is CASSPPDRVTEAFF. In nucleotides, the CDR3 is TGTGCCAGCTCACCTCCGGACAGGGTAACTGAAGCTTTCTTT.